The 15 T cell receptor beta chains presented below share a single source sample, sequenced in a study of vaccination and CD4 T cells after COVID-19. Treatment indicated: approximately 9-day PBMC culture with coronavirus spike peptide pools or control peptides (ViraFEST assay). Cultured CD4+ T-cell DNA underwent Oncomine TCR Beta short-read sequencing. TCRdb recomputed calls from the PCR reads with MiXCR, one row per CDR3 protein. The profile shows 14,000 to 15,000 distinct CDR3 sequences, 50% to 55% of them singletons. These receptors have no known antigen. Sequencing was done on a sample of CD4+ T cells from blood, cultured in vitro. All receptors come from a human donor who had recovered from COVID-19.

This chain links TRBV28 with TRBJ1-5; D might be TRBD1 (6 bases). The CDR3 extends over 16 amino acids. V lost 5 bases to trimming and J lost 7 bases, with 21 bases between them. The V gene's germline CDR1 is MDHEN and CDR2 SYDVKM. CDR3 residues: CASSSNLQGQRQPQHF. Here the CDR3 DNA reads TGTGCCAGCAGTAGCAACCTTCAGGGGCAACGACAGCCCCAGCATTTT.

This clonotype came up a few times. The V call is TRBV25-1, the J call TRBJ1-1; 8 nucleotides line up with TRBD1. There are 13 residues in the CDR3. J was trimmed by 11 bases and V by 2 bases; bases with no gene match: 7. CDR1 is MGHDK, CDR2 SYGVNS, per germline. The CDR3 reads CASSETDRGRAFF. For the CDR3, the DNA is TGTGCCAGCAGTGAAACTGACAGGGGCCGCGCTTTCTTT.

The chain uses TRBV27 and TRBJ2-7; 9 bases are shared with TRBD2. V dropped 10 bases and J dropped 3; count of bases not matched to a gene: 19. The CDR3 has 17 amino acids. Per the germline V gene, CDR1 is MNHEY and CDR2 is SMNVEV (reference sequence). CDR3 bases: TGTGCCACCAAAGCCTTAGCGGGAGACTGTTCTTGCTACGAGCAGTACTTC. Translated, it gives CATKALAGDCSCYEQYF.

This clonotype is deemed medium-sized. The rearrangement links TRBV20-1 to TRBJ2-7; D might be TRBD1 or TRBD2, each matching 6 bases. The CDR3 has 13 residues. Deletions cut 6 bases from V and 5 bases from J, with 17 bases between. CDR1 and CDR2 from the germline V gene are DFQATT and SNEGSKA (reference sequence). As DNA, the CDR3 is TGCAGTGCCCACTGGCGGAGGGGGGACGAGCAGTACTTC. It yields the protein CSAHWRRGDEQYF.

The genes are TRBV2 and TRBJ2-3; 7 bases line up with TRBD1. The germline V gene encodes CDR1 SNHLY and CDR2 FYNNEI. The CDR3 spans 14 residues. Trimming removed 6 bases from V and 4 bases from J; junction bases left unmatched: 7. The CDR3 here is CASRDRPEADTQYF. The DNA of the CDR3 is TGTGCCAGCAGGGACAGGCCCGAGGCAGATACGCAGTATTTT. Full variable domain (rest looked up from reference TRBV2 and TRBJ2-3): EPEVTQTPSHQVTQMGQEVILRCVPISNHLYFYWYRQILGQKVEFLVSFYNNEISEKSEIFDDQFSVERPDGSNFTLKIRSTKLEDSAMYFCASRDRPEADTQYFGPGTRLTVL.

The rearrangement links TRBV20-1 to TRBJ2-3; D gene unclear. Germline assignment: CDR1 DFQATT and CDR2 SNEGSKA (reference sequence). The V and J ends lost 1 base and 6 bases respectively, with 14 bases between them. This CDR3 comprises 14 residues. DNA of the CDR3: TGCAGTGCTAGAGCGAGTTCGGCTCCGGATACGCAGTATTTT. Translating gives CSARASSAPDTQYF.

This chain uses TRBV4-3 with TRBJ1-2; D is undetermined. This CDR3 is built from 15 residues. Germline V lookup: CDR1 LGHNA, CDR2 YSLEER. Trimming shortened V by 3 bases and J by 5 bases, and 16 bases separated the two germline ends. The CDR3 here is CASSQEGFSFYGYTF. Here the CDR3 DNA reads TGCGCCAGCAGCCAGGAGGGATTCTCCTTTTATGGCTACACCTTC.

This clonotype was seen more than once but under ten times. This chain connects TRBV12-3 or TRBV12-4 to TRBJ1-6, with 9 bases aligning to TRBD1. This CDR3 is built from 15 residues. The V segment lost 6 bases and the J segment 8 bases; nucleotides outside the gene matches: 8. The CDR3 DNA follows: TGTGCCAGCAGCCGAAGGGACAGGGTTCATTCACCCCTCCACTTT. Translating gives CASSRRDRVHSPLHF.

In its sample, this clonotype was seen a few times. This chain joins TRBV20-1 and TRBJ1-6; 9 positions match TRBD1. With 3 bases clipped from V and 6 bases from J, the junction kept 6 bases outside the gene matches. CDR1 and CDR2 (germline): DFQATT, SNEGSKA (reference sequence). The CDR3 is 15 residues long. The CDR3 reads CSAREPGQGNSPLHF. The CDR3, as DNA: TGCAGTGCTAGGGAACCGGGACAGGGTAATTCACCCCTCCACTTT.

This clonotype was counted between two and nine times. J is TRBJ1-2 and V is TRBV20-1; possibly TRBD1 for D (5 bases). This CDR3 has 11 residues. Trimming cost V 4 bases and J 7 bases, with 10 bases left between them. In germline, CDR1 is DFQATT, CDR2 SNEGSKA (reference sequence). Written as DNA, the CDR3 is TGCAGTGCTACGGGGACGGGTGGCTACACCTTC. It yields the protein CSATGTGGYTF.

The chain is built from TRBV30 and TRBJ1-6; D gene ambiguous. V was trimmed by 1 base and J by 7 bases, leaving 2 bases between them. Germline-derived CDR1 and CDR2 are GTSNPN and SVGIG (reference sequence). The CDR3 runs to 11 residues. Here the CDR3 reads CAWSANSPLHF. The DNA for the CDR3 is TGTGCCTGGAGTGCAAATTCACCCCTCCACTTT.

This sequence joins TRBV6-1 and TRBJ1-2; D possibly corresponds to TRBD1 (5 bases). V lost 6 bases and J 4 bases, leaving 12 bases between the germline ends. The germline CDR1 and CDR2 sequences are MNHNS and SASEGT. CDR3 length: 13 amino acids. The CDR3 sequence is CASRMTEAYGYTF. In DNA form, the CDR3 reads TGTGCCAGCAGAATGACAGAAGCCTATGGCTACACCTTC.

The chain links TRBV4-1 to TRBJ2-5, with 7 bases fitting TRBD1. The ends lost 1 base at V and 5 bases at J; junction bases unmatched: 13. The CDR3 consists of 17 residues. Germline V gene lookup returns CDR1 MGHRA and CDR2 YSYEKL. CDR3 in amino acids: CASSQAYRGRHSETQYF. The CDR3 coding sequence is TGCGCCAGCAGCCAAGCCTACAGGGGCCGCCACAGCGAGACCCAGTACTTC.

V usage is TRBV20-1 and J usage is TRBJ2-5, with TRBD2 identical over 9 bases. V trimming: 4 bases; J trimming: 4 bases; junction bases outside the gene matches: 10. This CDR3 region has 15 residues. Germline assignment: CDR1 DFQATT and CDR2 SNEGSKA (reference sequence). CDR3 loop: CSAMRTSARSETQYF. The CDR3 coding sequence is TGCAGTGCTATGAGGACTAGCGCGAGATCAGAGACCCAGTACTTC.

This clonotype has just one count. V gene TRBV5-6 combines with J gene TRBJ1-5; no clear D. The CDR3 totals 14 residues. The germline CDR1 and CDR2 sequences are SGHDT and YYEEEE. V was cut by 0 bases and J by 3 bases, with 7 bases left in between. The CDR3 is CASSLGRTNQPQHF. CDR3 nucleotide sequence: TGTGCCAGCAGCTTGGGGCGGACCAATCAGCCCCAGCATTTT.